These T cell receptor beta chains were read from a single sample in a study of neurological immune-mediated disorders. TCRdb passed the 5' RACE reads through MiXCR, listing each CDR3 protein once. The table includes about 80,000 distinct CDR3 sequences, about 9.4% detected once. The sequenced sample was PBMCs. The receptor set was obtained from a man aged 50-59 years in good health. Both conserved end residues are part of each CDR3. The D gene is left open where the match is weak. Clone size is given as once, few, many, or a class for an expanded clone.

CDR3: CASSSGGAGQETQYF
DNA: TGTGCCAGCAGTTCAGGGGGCGCGGGGCAAGAGACCCAGTACTTC
D: TRBD1
V: TRBV6-5
size: many
J: TRBJ2-5

CDR3: CASSSNPVAYEQYF
DNA: TGTGCCAGCAGCTCAAACCCGGTGGCCTACGAGCAGTACTTC
D: -
V: TRBV7-9
size: many
J: TRBJ2-7

CDR3: CASSSDRGGNEQFF
DNA: TGCGCCAGCAGCTCGGACAGAGGGGGCAATGAGCAGTTCTTC
D: -
V: TRBV5-1
size: many
J: TRBJ2-1

CDR3: CASSSPVRSQETQYF
DNA: TGTGCCAGCAGCTCCCCCGTACGGAGCCAAGAGACCCAGTACTTC
D: -
V: TRBV7-8
size: many
J: TRBJ2-5

CDR3: CASSLTTGLASGANVLTF
DNA: TGTGCCAGCAGCCTCACGACAGGTTTGGCGTCTGGGGCCAACGTCCTGACTTTC
D: -
V: TRBV7-9
size: many
J: TRBJ2-6

CDR3: CASSLVLAGGLETQYF
DNA: TGTGCCAGCAGCTTGGTTTTGGCAGGGGGCTTGGAGACCCAGTACTTC
D: TRBD1
V: TRBV5-5
size: many
J: TRBJ2-5

CDR3: CASEAPGLPYNEQFF
DNA: TGTGCCAGCGAAGCGCCGGGACTACCCTACAATGAGCAGTTCTTC
D: TRBD2
V: TRBV3-1
size: many
J: TRBJ2-1

CDR3: CASSSPRQPDQADQETQYF
DNA: TGTGCCAGCAGTTCTCCCCGACAGCCAGATCAAGCCGACCAAGAGACCCAGTACTTC
D: -
V: TRBV11-2
size: many
J: TRBJ2-5

CDR3: CASSLDGVRSRGYTF
DNA: TGTGCCAGCAGCTTAGATGGGGTTCGAAGTCGGGGCTACACCTTC
D: -
V: TRBV7-2
size: many
J: TRBJ1-2

CDR3: CASSLGLAMETQYF
DNA: TGTGCCAGCAGCCTCGGACTAGCCATGGAGACCCAGTACTTC
D: TRBD2
V: TRBV6-2/TRBV6-3
size: many
J: TRBJ2-5

CDR3: CASSMDIGADTQYF
DNA: TGCGCCAGCAGCATGGATATAGGGGCAGATACGCAGTATTTT
D: -
V: TRBV5-1
size: many
J: TRBJ2-3

CDR3: CASSSSIPDQNQPQHF
DNA: TGTGCCAGCAGTTCCTCGATCCCGGACCAAAATCAGCCCCAGCATTTT
D: -
V: TRBV12-3/TRBV12-4
size: many
J: TRBJ1-5

CDR3: CASSLTVGQNSNQPQHF
DNA: TGTGCCAGCAGTTTAACCGTCGGACAGAATAGCAATCAGCCCCAGCATTTT
D: -
V: TRBV28
size: many
J: TRBJ1-5

CDR3: CASTVNRDRETQYF
DNA: TGTGCCAGCACCGTAAACAGGGATAGGGAGACCCAGTACTTC
D: -
V: TRBV7-6
size: few
J: TRBJ2-5

CDR3: CSVQGGNSGNTIYF
DNA: TGCAGCGTCCAGGGGGGGAACTCTGGAAACACCATATATTTT
D: TRBD1
V: TRBV29-1
size: many
J: TRBJ1-3